Listed below are T cell receptor beta chains from one sample, sequenced in a study of shared clonotypes between healthy human individuals. Produced via immunoSEQ multiplex PCR; TCRdb's table is partial and in-frame only. The sample holds around 370,000 clones, 96% seen once. The sequenced material came from memory CD8+ T cells sorted from blood. The receptors were sampled from a man under 40 in good health. Both conserved end residues are part of each CDR3. The order of the fields is V gene, clone size, D gene, J gene, CDR3 DNA, CDR3 protein. The D gene is left open where the match is weak. Rows give clone size only sometimes, using once, few, many, or a class for an expanded clone.

TRBV19,-,TRBD1,TRBJ2-1,TGTGCCAGTATCGGGACAGTCTACAATGAGCAGTTCTTC,CASIGTVYNEQFF
TRBV28,-,TRBD1,TRBJ2-7,TGTGCCAGCAGTTTTTGGGACAGGGCGTCCTACGAGCAGTACTTC,CASSFWDRASYEQYF
TRBV7-9,-,-,TRBJ1-1,TGTGCCAGCAGCCCCGGAGGGGACACTGAAGCTTTCTTT,CASSPGGDTEAFF
TRBV6-6,-,TRBD2,TRBJ2-7,TGTGCCAGCATAGCGGGGGCCTCCTACGAGCAGTACTTC,CASIAGASYEQYF
TRBV9,-,TRBD2,TRBJ2-1,TGTGCCAGCAGCGTAGCCGGGACTAGCGGGAGGGGTGAGCAGTTCTTC,CASSVAGTSGRGEQFF
TRBV5-4,-,-,TRBJ1-1,TGTGCCAGCAGCTTTTCTTTCGGTAACACTGAAGCTTTCTTT,CASSFSFGNTEAFF
TRBV4-1,-,-,TRBJ2-2,TGCGCCAGCAGCCAACAGGTGAACACCGGGGAGCTGTTTTTT,CASSQQVNTGELFF
TRBV4-2,-,TRBD2,TRBJ2-2,TGTGCCAGCAGCCAAGTTAGCGGGAGATGGGATCGGGAGCTGTTTTTT,CASSQVSGRWDRELFF
TRBV20-1,-,-,TRBJ2-5,TGCAGTGCCCTCGCGGCCAGAGCCCAGTACTTC,CSALAARAQYF
TRBV7-2,-,-,TRBJ2-7,TGTGCCAGCAATGGGCGTCTCTGGTCCTACGAGCAGTACTTC,CASNGRLWSYEQYF
TRBV5-8,-,TRBD1,TRBJ1-3,TGTGCCAGCAGGGGGACAGCTGGAAACACCATATATTTT,CASRGTAGNTIYF
TRBV28,-,TRBD1,TRBJ2-5,TGTGCCAGCAGTTTGACAGGGATTACGGTCAAGACCCAGTACTTC,CASSLTGITVKTQYF
TRBV19,-,-,TRBJ1-1,TGTGCCAGTAGTATAGGGAACAGAAAAGCTTTCTTT,CASSIGNRKAFF
TRBV5-6,-,-,TRBJ2-1,TGTGCCAGCAGTTATTCGAGTTACAATGAGCAGTTCTTC,CASSYSSYNEQFF
TRBV7-8,-,-,TRBJ2-1,TGTGCCAGCAGCTTTATCCGGGACAACTACAATGAGCAGTTCTTC,CASSFIRDNYNEQFF
TRBV28,-,TRBD2,TRBJ2-1,TGTGCCAGCAGTCTTAGGGGGGTCGAAGAGCTAGCGGGAGGTGAGTCGTTCTTC,CASSLRGVEELAGGESFF
TRBV2,-,-,TRBJ2-5,TGTGCCAGCCGTGGGGGCCGTAAAGAGACCCAGTACTTC,CASRGGRKETQYF
TRBV19,-,-,TRBJ1-2,TGTGCCAGTAATGATGGGATTAGGGCTGGCTACACCTTC,CASNDGIRAGYTF
TRBV14,once,-,TRBJ2-5,TGTGCCAGCAGCCAAGCCCCGAAAGAGACCCAGTACTTC,CASSQAPKETQYF
TRBV11-2,-,-,TRBJ2-2,TGTGCCAGCAGCCCGGCCGGGCGACCTTCTCTGGCCGGGGAGCTGTTTTTT,CASSPAGRPSLAGELFF
TRBV5-1,-,-,TRBJ1-1,TGCGCCAGCAGCTTGGGAGCAGGGGAAATGAACACTGAAGCTTTCTTT,CASSLGAGEMNTEAFF
TRBV28,-,-,TRBJ1-2,TGTGCCAGCAGCCCTGCGGCGGTTAACTATGGCTACACCTTC,CASSPAAVNYGYTF
TRBV28,-,-,TRBJ1-1,TGTGCCAGCAGGTGGCAGACGAACACTGAAGCTTTCTTT,CASRWQTNTEAFF
TRBV5-6,-,-,TRBJ2-5,TGTGCCAGCAGCTTCCTTGCAGGCGGGGAGACCCAGTACTTC,CASSFLAGGETQYF
TRBV10-3,-,-,TRBJ1-2,TGTGCCATCAGTGAAGGACAATATGGCTACACCTTC,CAISEGQYGYTF
TRBV11-2,-,TRBD2,TRBJ2-7,TGTGCCAGCAGCTTAAGCGGGACTAGGACCTACGAGCAGTACTTC,CASSLSGTRTYEQYF
TRBV30,-,TRBD2,TRBJ2-1,TGTGCCTGGACCGGACTAGCGGGTTACAATGAGCAGTTCTTC,CAWTGLAGYNEQFF
TRBV4-1,once,TRBD2,TRBJ2-5,TGCGCCAGCAGCCAAGACCCCCCCCCTAATCTAGCGGGGACCCAGTACTTC,CASSQDPPPNLAGTQYF
TRBV7-2,-,TRBD1,TRBJ2-7,TGTGCCAGCAGCTTAGCCTCAGGACAGGGGTGGTACGAGCAGTACTTC,CASSLASGQGWYEQYF
TRBV7-9,-,-,TRBJ2-2,TGTGCCAGCAGCTTACCGCGAGAGGGCGAGAGGACCGGGGAGCTGTTTTTT,CASSLPREGERTGELFF
TRBV12-5,-,-,TRBJ1-5,TGTGCTAGTGGTGGACAGCATAGCAATCAGCCCCAGCATTTT,CASGGQHSNQPQHF
TRBV10-2,-,-,TRBJ2-7,TGCGCTGCCACTACTGTGCGTGGCTTCTACGAGCAGTACTTC,CAATTVRGFYEQYF
TRBV7-6,once,TRBD2,TRBJ2-1,TGTGCCAGCAGCCTAAGAAGGACTAGCGGGTACAATGAGCAGTTCTTC,CASSLRRTSGYNEQFF
TRBV10-3,once,-,TRBJ2-7,TGTGCCAACTCGGACGGGGGCGAATACGAGCAGTACTTC,CANSDGGEYEQYF
TRBV28,-,-,TRBJ2-7,TGTGCCAGCAGTTTGGACCGCAAGGAGCAGTACTTC,CASSLDRKEQYF
TRBV6-6,-,-,TRBJ2-3,TGTGCCAGCGCAGCGGGTCACCTCACAGATACGCAGTATTTT,CASAAGHLTDTQYF
TRBV19,-,-,TRBJ2-1,TGTGCCAGTAGTATAGATCGTGGCTACAATGAGCAGTTCTTC,CASSIDRGYNEQFF
TRBV18,-,TRBD1,TRBJ2-7,TGTGCCAGCTCCCCCGGGACAGGGTCCTACGAGCAGTACTTC,CASSPGTGSYEQYF
TRBV5-4,-,TRBD1,TRBJ2-2,TGTGCCAGCAGCTTCGGGACAGGTGGGACCGGGGAGCTGTTTTTT,CASSFGTGGTGELFF
TRBV27,-,-,TRBJ1-2,TGTGCCAGCAGTTCCGGTGTTTTAGGCTATGGCTACACCTTC,CASSSGVLGYGYTF
TRBV19,-,-,TRBJ1-3,TGTGCCAGTACTATCAAAGGGGTAGCTCACTCTGGAAACACCATATATTTT,CASTIKGVAHSGNTIYF
TRBV7-6,-,-,TRBJ2-1,TGTGCCAGCAGCTTATTCTCGGTAAACAATGAGCAGTTCTTC,CASSLFSVNNEQFF
TRBV9,-,-,TRBJ1-1,TGTGCCAGCAGCCCGGGGGGCCGGAACACTGAAGCTTTCTTT,CASSPGGRNTEAFF
TRBV28,-,TRBD1,TRBJ2-5,TGTGCCAGCAGACACACAGGGGCCCCAGAGACCCAGTACTTC,CASRHTGAPETQYF
TRBV28,-,TRBD1,TRBJ1-4,TGTGCCAGCAGTCCACGGACAGGGGGCGGTGAAAAACTGTTTTTT,CASSPRTGGGEKLFF